Presented here are 20 T cell receptor beta chains from one specimen sequenced in a study of cytomegalovirus exposure and HLA in healthy donors. Primers for the PCR totalled 60 Vbeta and 13 Jbeta. Measured with immunoSEQ multiplex PCR; TCRdb has only the in-frame clones, and not every one. This table holds more than 95,000 clones, 64% found once. Sequences were obtained from PBMCs. Receptors originate from a man in his 60s in good health and CMV-seronegative.

This chain connects TRBV7-9 to TRBJ1-2; D call uncertain. Trimming removed 5 bases at V and 3 bases at J, with 7 bases between. Looked up from germline, CDR1 is SEHNR and CDR2 is FQNEAQ (reference sequence). CDR3 length equals 12 residues. The DNA for the CDR3 is TGTGCCAGCAGCGAACTACACTATGGCTACACCTTC. This encodes CASSELHYGYTF.

The rearrangement links TRBV9 to TRBJ2-7; 12 nucleotides match TRBD2. Germline CDR1 and CDR2: SGDLS and YYNGEE. After removal of 0 bases from V and 2 bases from J, the junction contained 6 bases not matched to a gene. The CDR3 runs to 17 residues. The CDR3 DNA is TGTGCCAGCAGCGTAGAAGTTAGACTAGCGGGAGCCTACGAGCAGTACTTC. Residues: CASSVEVRLAGAYEQYF.

The chain recombines TRBV5-1 with TRBJ1-1; perhaps TRBD1 as D (5 bases). Germline CDR1 SGHRS, CDR2 YFSETQ. The CDR3 has 13 residues. V was shortened by 4 bases and J by 11 bases, with 18 bases between the two germline ends. This CDR3 reads CASSIGPSGDAFF. The CDR3 DNA is TGCGCCAGCAGCATCGGACCCTCGGGGGACGCTTTCTTT.

CDR3 protein: CASRPPQDRAHTEAFF. The DNA for the CDR3 is TGTGCCAGCAGACCACCCCAGGACAGGGCGCACACTGAAGCTTTCTTT. This chain uses TRBV11-2 with TRBJ1-1; 8 bases match TRBD1. Per germline, CDR1 SGHAT and CDR2 FQNNGV. The junction had 12 bases not matched to a gene; V was cut back by 6 bases and J by 3 bases. This CDR3 region has 16 residues.

The CDR3 spells CASSLLGLAGGLSQETQYF. In nucleotides, the CDR3 is TGCGCCAGCAGCCTTCTTGGACTAGCGGGAGGGCTCAGCCAAGAGACCCAGTACTTC. This chain connects TRBV5-1 to TRBJ2-5, with 15 bases fitting TRBD2. Looked up from germline, CDR1 is SGHRS and CDR2 is YFSETQ. This CDR3 region has 19 residues. V was pared by 4 bases and J by 1 base, with 11 bases of the junction left unmatched.

This sequence joins TRBV5-1 and TRBJ2-3; 16 bases line up with TRBD2. Germline CDR1 and CDR2: SGHRS and YFSETQ. V shed 1 base, J shed 5 bases, and the junction held 13 bases outside the gene matches. CDR3 size: 20 residues. CDR3 amino acids: CASSLNPPGTSGGALDTQYF. For the CDR3, the DNA is TGCGCCAGCAGCTTGAACCCCCCCGGGACTAGCGGGGGGGCATTAGATACGCAGTATTTT.

This clone appeared a few times. The genes are TRBV10-3 and TRBJ1-2; no clear D gene. The CDR3 loop spans 14 amino acids. Trimming took 4 bases from V and 8 from J, leaving 17 bases between them. Germline assignment: CDR1 ENHRY and CDR2 SYGVKD. The CDR3 reads CAISVVEGAGGYTF. The DNA for the CDR3 is TGTGCCATCAGTGTGGTGGAGGGCGCTGGCGGCTACACCTTC.

The chain joins TRBV6-1 to TRBJ1-2; 10 bases are a match to TRBD1. Germline assignment: CDR1 MNHNS and CDR2 SASEGT. This CDR3 is 13 amino acids long. Losses at the gene ends were 6 bases for V and 7 bases for J; bases not matched to a gene: 5. CDR3 nucleotide sequence: TGTGCCAGCAGCTTGGGACAGGGGTCTGGCTACACCTTC. Its translation is CASSLGQGSGYTF.

The chain recombines TRBV9 with TRBJ1-2, with D unclear. Trimming pared 8 bases from V and 4 bases from J, leaving 18 bases between. CDR1 is SGDLS, CDR2 YYNGEE, per germline. This CDR3 is built from 14 residues. The chain's CDR3 is CASHSAGSSYGYTF. In DNA form, the CDR3 reads TGTGCCAGTCATAGCGCGGGATCCAGCTATGGCTACACCTTC. Full variable domain (outside the CDR3, taken from reference TRBV9 and TRBJ1-2): DSGVTQTPKHLITATGQRVTLRCSPRSGDLSVYWYQQSLDQGLQFLIQYYNGEERAKGNILERFSAQQFPDLHSELNLSSLELGDSALYFCASHSAGSSYGYTFGSGTRLTVV.

The gene calls are TRBV5-1 and TRBJ2-3; D may be TRBD2 (5 bases). Germline loops: CDR1 SGHRS, CDR2 YFSETQ. The V end lost 1 base, the J end lost 5 bases, and 8 bases lay between the germline ends. The CDR3 contains 13 residues. The CDR3 DNA reads as TGCGCCAGCAGCTTGTCCCGGGGAGATACGCAGTATTTT. It codes for CASSLSRGDTQYF.

This chain connects TRBV21-1 to TRBJ2-7; the table assigns TRBD2, which was not confirmed against the DNA. TRBV21-1 has pseudogene status. This CDR3 comprises 15 residues. In nucleotides, the CDR3 is TGTGCCAGCAGCAAAGACACGGGGAGGGACTACGAGCAGTACTTC. It translates to CASSKDTGRDYEQYF.

This clone was seen more than once but under ten times. The chain combines TRBV19 with TRBJ1-2, with a weak D call TRBD1 (5 bases). Germline CDR1 LNHDA, CDR2 SQIVND (reference sequence). V lost 5 bases to trimming and J lost 4 bases, with 23 bases between them. The CDR3 is 17 residues long. The CDR3: CASSVDRGAALSYGYTF. CDR3 sequence (DNA): TGTGCCAGTAGTGTCGACCGTGGGGCCGCTCTTTCCTATGGCTACACCTTC.

A few counts support this clone. The genes are TRBV21-1 and TRBJ2-1; the table gives TRBD2 as D, unverified against the DNA. TRBV21-1 is reported as a pseudogene. This CDR3 is 17 amino acids long. CDR3 loop: CASSIGTSGNRVNEQFF. CDR3 coding DNA: TGTGCCAGCAGCATAGGGACTAGCGGGAATCGCGTCAATGAGCAGTTCTTC.

This clone was counted only a few times. The CDR3 is CASSTEGGFNEKLFF. For the CDR3, the DNA is TGTGCCAGCAGCACGGAGGGGGGGTTTAATGAAAAACTGTTTTTT. This chain links TRBV9 with TRBJ1-4; D is possibly TRBD1 (6 bases). Deletions cut 4 bases from V and 4 bases from J, with 14 bases between. Germline CDR1 is SGDLS and CDR2 is YYNGEE. The CDR3 runs to 15 residues.

This chain joins TRBV6-6 and TRBJ2-7; TRBD1 aligns across 7 bases. V lost 6 bases to trimming and J lost 5 bases; unmatched junction nucleotides: 7. Germline lookup yields CDR1 MNHNY and CDR2 SVGAGI (reference sequence). This CDR3 comprises 13 residues. The CDR3 nucleotides are TGTGCCAGCAGCCCTACAGGGGTCGACGAGCAGTACTTC. Residues: CASSPTGVDEQYF.

Judged by abundance, this clone is medium-sized. This rearrangement joins TRBV21-1 to TRBJ2-3; the D segment call TRBD1 is taken from the table without a DNA check. TRBV21-1 is a known pseudogene. The CDR3 covers 17 residues. The CDR3 loop is CASTLAEQGRYGDTQYF. CDR3 in DNA: TGTGCCAGCACCTTAGCTGAACAGGGCCGTTACGGGGATACGCAGTATTTT.

The genes are TRBV7-2 and TRBJ2-3, with 10 positions matching TRBD2. The CDR3 runs to 15 residues. The ends lost 3 bases at V and 4 bases at J; junction bases unmatched: 4. The V gene's germline CDR1 is SGHTA and CDR2 FQGNSA. This chain's CDR3 is CASSFSGLAADTQYF. The CDR3 nucleotides are TGTGCCAGCAGCTTCTCAGGACTAGCGGCAGATACGCAGTATTTT. The whole variable domain, remainder taken from reference TRBV7-2 and TRBJ2-3, is GAGVSQSPSNKVTEKGKDVELRCDPISGHTALYWYRQSLGQGLEFLIYFQGNSAPDKSGLPSDRFSAERTGGSVSTLTIQRTQQEDSAVYLCASSFSGLAADTQYFGPGTRLTVL.

This clone has just a few counts. V is TRBV18 and J is TRBJ2-1; 10 positions agree with TRBD2. V dropped 3 bases and J dropped 2; count of bases not matched to a gene: 4. CDR1 KGHSH and CDR2 LQKENI come from the germline V gene. The CDR3 runs 16 residues. CDR3 protein: CASSPWTSGTYNEQFF. Written as DNA, the CDR3 is TGTGCCAGCTCACCTTGGACTAGCGGAACCTACAATGAGCAGTTCTTC.

Only a few counts were recorded for this clone. The chain joins TRBV5-1 to TRBJ1-2; no definite D call. The V and J ends lost 5 bases and 7 bases respectively, with 15 bases between them. Germline CDR1 reads SGHRS; CDR2 reads YFSETQ. This CDR3 region has 13 residues. The CDR3 here is CASRADGKSGYTF. The CDR3 nucleotides read TGCGCCAGCAGGGCGGACGGGAAGAGTGGCTACACCTTC.

The gene calls are TRBV28 and TRBJ2-6; a weak D match, TRBD2 (6 bases). Germline lookup yields CDR1 MDHEN and CDR2 SYDVKM. Trimming took 10 bases from V and 2 from J, leaving 15 bases between them. This CDR3 region has 15 residues. The CDR3 reads CATRGIEAGANVLTF. The CDR3 DNA follows: TGTGCCACGCGGGGTATCGAGGCTGGGGCCAACGTCCTGACTTTC.